Sequencing of this T cell receptor beta chain was carried out in a study of blood T cell repertoires in COVID-19. The wider study: Collection of acute and convalescent COVID-19 samples took place in the United States, Italy and Spain. Sources were T cells, B-cell-depleted T cells, or PBMCs; the material itself was cDNA or gDNA.

As originally analysed: The assay estimated nucleated cells by amplifying reference gene primers. Measured with immunoSEQ multiplex PCR; TCRdb has only the in-frame clones, and not every one. V, J and clone size derive from that table, while D and trimming were established from the DNA sequence. The table records about 200,000 clones, around 90% of them present only once. Trimming took 5 bases from V and 2 from J, leaving 10 bases between them. Germline-derived CDR1 and CDR2 are MNHNY and SVGAGI (reference sequence). The CDR3 has 14 residues. The TCR sequence derives from a middle-aged man with active or convalescent COVID-19. Sample: peripheral blood. V gene TRBV6-6 combines with J gene TRBJ1-5; D is uncertain. The CDR3 protein is CASSTISGNQPQHF. The CDR3 DNA reads TGTGCCAGCAGTACTATCAGTGGCAATCAGCCCCAGCATTTT.